The entry below gives a single TCR beta chain sequence along with its context. The data were taken from a study of blood T cell repertoires in COVID-19. Assay: immunoSEQ multiplex PCR; the TCRdb copy retains only in-frame clones and omits some. Altogether about 92,000 clones are present, 75% to 90% being singletons, with the ten largest covering roughly 37%. In germline, CDR1 is LGHDT, CDR2 YNNKEL (reference sequence). This CDR3 contains 14 residues. V dropped 8 bases and J dropped 2 bases, with 14 bases sitting between them. The receptor was isolated from a man at least 80 years old with acute or convalescent COVID-19. V is TRBV3-1 (or the pseudogene TRBV3-2) and J is TRBJ2-3, with D perhaps matching TRBD2 (6 bases). The sample taken for sequencing was peripheral blood. Here the CDR3 DNA reads TGTGCCAGCGGAGGCGGGGTTGTCACAGATACGCAGTATTTT. Residues: CASGGGVVTDTQYF.